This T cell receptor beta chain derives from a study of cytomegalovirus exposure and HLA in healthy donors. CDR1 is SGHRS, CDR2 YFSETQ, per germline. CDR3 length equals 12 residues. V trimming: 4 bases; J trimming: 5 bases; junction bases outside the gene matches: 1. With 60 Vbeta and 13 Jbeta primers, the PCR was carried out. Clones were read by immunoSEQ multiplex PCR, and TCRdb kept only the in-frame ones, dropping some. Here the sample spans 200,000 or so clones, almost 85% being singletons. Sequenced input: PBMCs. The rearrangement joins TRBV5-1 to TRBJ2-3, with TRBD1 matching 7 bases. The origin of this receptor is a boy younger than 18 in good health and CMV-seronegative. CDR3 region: CASSNRGDTQYF. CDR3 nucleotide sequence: TGCGCCAGCAGCAACAGGGGAGATACGCAGTATTTT. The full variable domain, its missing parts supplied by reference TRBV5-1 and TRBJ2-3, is KAGVTQTPRYLIKTRGQQVTLSCSPISGHRSVSWYQQTPGQGLQFLFEYFSETQRNKGNFPGRFSGRQFSNSRSEMNVSTLELGDSALYLCASSNRGDTQYFGPGTRLTVL.